These 9 T cell receptor beta chains were sequenced from one sample in a study of blood T cell repertoires in COVID-19. TCRdb's copy holds only in-frame clones and misses some; the assay was immunoSEQ multiplex PCR. Of 200,000 to 250,000 clones in the sample, about three quarters were seen once. The sample consisted of peripheral blood. Receptor source: a woman in her 70s with acute or convalescent COVID-19.

The chain recombines TRBV7-9 with TRBJ1-2, with unresolved D. CDR1 and CDR2 from the germline V gene are SEHNR and FQNEAQ (reference sequence). The germline V and J ends were trimmed by 5 bases and 4 bases, with 11 bases remaining between them. This CDR3 comprises 13 residues. The DNA for the CDR3 is TGTGCCAGCAGCCAGGACGGGATCTATGGCTACACCTTC. Its protein is CASSQDGIYGYTF.

The gene calls are TRBV6-5 and TRBJ2-2, with D perhaps TRBD2 (5 bases). Between the trimmed V and J ends, which lost 6 bases and 3 bases, there was a span of 5 bases. The CDR3 is made up of 12 amino acids. Germline CDR1 and CDR2: MNHEY and SVGAGI. CDR3 in DNA: TGTGCCAGCAGGCGGGACACCGGGGAGCTGTTTTTT. It yields the protein CASRRDTGELFF.

To note about this clone: The same CDR3 can be traced to other DNA sequences in this sample. The CDR3 region is CASSPGYEQYF. The CDR3 bases are TGTGCCAGCAGCCCCGGGTACGAGCAGTACTTC. The rearrangement joins TRBV7-2 to TRBJ2-7; D call uncertain. Germline loops: CDR1 SGHTA, CDR2 FQGNSA. Deletions cut 5 bases from V and 4 bases from J, with 6 bases between. The CDR3 has 11 residues.

The rearrangement uses TRBV19 and TRBJ2-7; 9 positions agree with TRBD2. The V segment lost 5 bases and the J segment 3 bases; nucleotides outside the gene matches: 11. CDR1 and CDR2 from the germline V gene are LNHDA and SQIVND (reference sequence). The CDR3 length is 16 residues. CDR3 protein: CASSVYGLAGYYEQYF. For the CDR3, the DNA is TGTGCCAGTAGTGTCTACGGGCTAGCGGGATACTACGAGCAGTACTTC.

The rearrangement joins TRBV2 to TRBJ2-2; 10 bases are shared with TRBD2. This CDR3 contains 17 residues. The J segment lost 9 bases and the V segment lost 5 bases, leaving 15 bases of the junction unmatched. Germline V gene sequence: CDR1 SNHLY, CDR2 FYNNEI. The CDR3 DNA sequence: TGTGCCAGCAGTCGACTTCGGACTAGCGGTGTGTGGCGGGAGCTGTTTTTT. Amino acid sequence: CASSRLRTSGVWRELFF.

V is TRBV10-2 and J is TRBJ2-1; 9 nucleotides line up with TRBD1. Germline CDR1 is WSHSY and CDR2 is SAAADI. With V trimmed by 6 bases and J by 5 bases, 8 bases remained unmatched. The CDR3 consists of 15 residues. CDR3: CASRKSGQGDNEQFF. The CDR3, as DNA: TGCGCCAGCAGGAAATCGGGACAGGGTGACAATGAGCAGTTCTTC.

This clone was seen a single time. The chain uses TRBV11-3 and TRBJ2-3, with 12 bases aligning to TRBD2. The germline gives CDR1 SGHNT, CDR2 YENEEA. The CDR3 extends over 17 amino acids. Trimming removed 2 bases from V and 3 bases from J; junction bases left unmatched: 6. CDR3 region: CASSLQTTSGGTDTQYF. CDR3 nucleotide sequence: TGTGCCAGCAGCTTACAAACGACTAGCGGGGGTACAGATACGCAGTATTTT.

CDR3 in amino acids: CASSEMWGRGAGELFF. CDR3 DNA sequence: TGTGCCAGCAGTGAAATGTGGGGCAGGGGAGCCGGGGAGCTGTTTTTT. This chain uses TRBV2 with TRBJ2-2; a weak D match, TRBD1 (6 bases). This CDR3 has 16 residues. Looked up from germline, CDR1 is SNHLY and CDR2 is FYNNEI. V was pared by 2 bases and J by 6 bases, with 16 bases between.

V and J are TRBV7-9 and TRBJ1-6, with 8 bases lining up with TRBD1. Germline CDR1 SEHNR, CDR2 FQNEAQ (reference sequence). This CDR3 has 16 amino acids. The ends lost 2 bases at V and 11 bases at J; junction bases unmatched: 11. CDR3 DNA: TGTGCCAGCAGCTTAAAAGGGGGCAGGGGGCTAACACCCCTCCACTTT. As protein: CASSLKGGRGLTPLHF.